This T cell receptor beta chain was profiled in a study of cytomegalovirus exposure and HLA in healthy donors. Study-wide results and caveats: A later analysis revealed that TCR association rates differed between HLA loci, peaking at DRB1 and bottoming out at HLA-C. Earlier findings revealed that most TCR beta V segments proved productive either about 90% or about 30% of the time.

With respect to this clone: The target antigen is unknown.

Nominally healthy donors were sampled, though unrecorded immune exposures were likely. Use of 60 Vbeta and 13 Jbeta primers characterized the PCR. Sequenced by immunoSEQ multiplex PCR; TCRdb stores in-frame clones only, minus some. In the table there are 240,000 or so clones, about 80% of which are singletons. V shed 0 bases and J 4 bases; nucleotides not matched to a gene: 12. The germline V gene has CDR1 SGHRS and CDR2 YFSETQ. This CDR3 has 19 amino acids. This TCR was sampled from an older woman in good health and CMV-seropositive. The gene calls are TRBV5-1 and TRBJ2-5; 13 bases fit TRBD2. The specimen sequenced was PBMCs. CDR3 residues: CASSLELLAGGLTGETQYF. For the CDR3, the DNA is TGCGCCAGCAGCTTGGAACTACTAGCGGGAGGGCTGACTGGAGAGACCCAGTACTTC.